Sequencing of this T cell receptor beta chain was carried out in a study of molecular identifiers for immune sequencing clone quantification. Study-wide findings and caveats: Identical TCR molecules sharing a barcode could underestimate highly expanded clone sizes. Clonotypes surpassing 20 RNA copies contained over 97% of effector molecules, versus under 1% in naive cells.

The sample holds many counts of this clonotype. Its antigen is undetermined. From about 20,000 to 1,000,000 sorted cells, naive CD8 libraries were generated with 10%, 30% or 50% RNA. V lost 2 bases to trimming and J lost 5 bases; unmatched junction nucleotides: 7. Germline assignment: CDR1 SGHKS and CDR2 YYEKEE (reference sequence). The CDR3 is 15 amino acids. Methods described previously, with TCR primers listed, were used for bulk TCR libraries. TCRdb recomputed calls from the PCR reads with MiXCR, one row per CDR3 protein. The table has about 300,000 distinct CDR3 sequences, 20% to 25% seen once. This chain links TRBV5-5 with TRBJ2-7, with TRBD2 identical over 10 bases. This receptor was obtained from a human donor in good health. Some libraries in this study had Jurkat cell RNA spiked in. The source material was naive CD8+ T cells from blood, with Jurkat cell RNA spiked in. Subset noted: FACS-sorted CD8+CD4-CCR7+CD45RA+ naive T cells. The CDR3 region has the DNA TGTGCCAGCAGCTTATCGTTTAGCGGGAGGAACGAGCAGTACTTC. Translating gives CASSLSFSGRNEQYF.